This paragraph reports one T cell receptor (beta chain). Its target is unknown. The data are from a study of cytomegalovirus exposure and HLA in healthy donors. Study conclusions and caveats: In a later analysis, V- and J-gene trimming of beta chains associated with a DCLRE1C missense variant, replicated independently.

Per the germline V gene, CDR1 is LGHNA and CDR2 is YSLEER. The CDR3 contains 13 residues. The ends lost 6 bases at V and 8 bases at J; junction bases unmatched: 8. With 60 Vbeta and 13 Jbeta primers, the PCR was carried out. The assay was immunoSEQ multiplex PCR, and TCRdb's table has in-frame clones only and misses some. The sample has around 120,000 clones, 81% seen once. Regarding donors, all were healthy bone marrow donors. Sample: PBMCs. The receptor comes from a man younger than 35 in good health and CMV-seronegative. This sequence joins TRBV4-3 and TRBJ1-2; the match to TRBD1 covers 8 bases. In DNA form, the CDR3 reads TGCGCCAGCAGGAGGGCAGGGGGCTTGGGCTACACCTTC. Amino acid sequence: CASRRAGGLGYTF.